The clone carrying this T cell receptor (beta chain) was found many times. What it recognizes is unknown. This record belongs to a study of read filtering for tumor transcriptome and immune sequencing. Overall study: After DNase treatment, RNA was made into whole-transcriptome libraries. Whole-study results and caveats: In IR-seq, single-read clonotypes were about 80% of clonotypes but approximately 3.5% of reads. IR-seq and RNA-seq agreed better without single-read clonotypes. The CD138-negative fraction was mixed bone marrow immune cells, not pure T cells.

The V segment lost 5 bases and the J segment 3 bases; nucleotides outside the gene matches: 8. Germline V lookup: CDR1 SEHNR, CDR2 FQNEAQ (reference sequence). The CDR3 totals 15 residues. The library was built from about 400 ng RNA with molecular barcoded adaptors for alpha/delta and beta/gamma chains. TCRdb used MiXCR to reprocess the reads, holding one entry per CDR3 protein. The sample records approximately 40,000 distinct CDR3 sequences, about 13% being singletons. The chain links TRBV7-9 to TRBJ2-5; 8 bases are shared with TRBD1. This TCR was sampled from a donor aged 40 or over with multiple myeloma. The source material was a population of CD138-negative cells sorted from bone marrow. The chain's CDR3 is CASSPGQGREETQYF. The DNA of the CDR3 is TGTGCCAGCAGCCCCGGACAGGGAAGGGAAGAGACCCAGTACTTC.